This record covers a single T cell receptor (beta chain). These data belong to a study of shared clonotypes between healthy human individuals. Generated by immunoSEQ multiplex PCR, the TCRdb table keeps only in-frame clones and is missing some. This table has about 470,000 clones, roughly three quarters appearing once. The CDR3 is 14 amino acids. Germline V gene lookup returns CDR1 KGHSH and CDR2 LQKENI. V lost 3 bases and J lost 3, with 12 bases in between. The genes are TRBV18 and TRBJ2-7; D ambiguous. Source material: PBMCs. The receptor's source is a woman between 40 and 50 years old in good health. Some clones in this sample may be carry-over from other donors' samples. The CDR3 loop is CASSPPTISYEQYF. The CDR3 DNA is TGTGCCAGCTCACCCCCCACTATCAGCTACGAGCAGTACTTC.